These 24 T cell receptor delta chains came from one sample sequenced in a study of Vδ1+ human thymocytes. Findings and caveats of the study: Highly polyclonal TRG and TRD repertoires with Gaussian CDR3 length distributions appeared in thymus.

The template was reverse-transcribed extracted RNA. CDR3 amplicons came from multiplex PCR with pooled V-gene forward and constant-region reverse primers. TCRdb re-called the multiplex PCR reads via CATT. The sample has 54,000 or so delta-chain clones, about 16% seen once; the top ten hold 0.5% to 0.55%. These receptors' antigens are unknown. Sequenced input: Vdelta1+ gamma-delta thymocytes from the thymus. Subset here: FACS-sorted CD3+ TCRalphabeta- TCRVdelta1+ TCRVdelta2- thymocytes. The receptors here all came from a boy under two years old who had congenital heart surgery.

This clone was picked up a small number of times. This rearrangement joins TRDV1 to TRDJ1, with 13 bases lining up with TRDD3. This CDR3 has 24 amino acids. Unmatched junction bases numbered 28, after V lost 1 base and J lost 5 bases. Germline assignment: CDR1 TSWWSYY and CDR2 QGS. CDR3 nucleotides: TGTGCTCTTGGGGAACGGTCCACTCCACGCCTTAAACTGGGGGATACGAGCTCACCGGATAAACTCATCTTT. The encoded protein is CALGERSTPRLKLGDTSSPDKLIF.

A few counts support this clone. This chain links TRDV1 with TRDJ1; 13 bases line up with TRDD3. The V gene end was trimmed by 3 bases and the J gene end by 7 bases; junction bases not matched to a gene: 26. The CDR3 runs 22 residues. CDR1 TSWWSYY and CDR2 QGS come from the germline V gene. CDR3 DNA sequence: TGTGCTCTTGGGGACCCCCAAGGGGTTCCTACTTGGTACTGGGGGATACGCTCTAAACTCATCTTT. Translating it yields CALGDPQGVPTWYWGIRSKLIF.

This clone is judged medium-sized. The V gene is TRDV2, the J gene TRDJ1; TRDD3 matches 11 bases. CDR1 GEAIGNYY and CDR2 EKD come from the germline V gene. Unmatched junction bases numbered 13, after V lost 5 bases and J lost 0 bases. The CDR3 totals 18 residues. The CDR3, as DNA: TGTGCCTGTGCCCGGTACTGGGGGATAGGAGAGTACACCGATAAACTCATCTTT. Protein: CACARYWGIGEYTDKLIF.

The chain recombines TRDV1 with TRDJ1; TRDD3 matches at 9 bases. Looked up from germline, CDR1 is TSWWSYY and CDR2 is QGS. J lost 0 bases, V lost 0 bases, and 11 bases had no gene match. CDR3 length: 19 residues. The CDR3 region has the DNA TGTGCTCTTGGGGAACTGGCCTACTGGGGGACCCTGTACACCGATAAACTCATCTTT. Translating it yields CALGELAYWGTLYTDKLIF.

The chain joins TRDV1 to TRDJ1; 8 bases agree with TRDD3. V dropped 1 base and J dropped 5; count of bases not matched to a gene: 27. CDR3 length: 22 amino acids. Looked up from germline, CDR1 is TSWWSYY and CDR2 is QGS. The CDR3 DNA sequence: TGTGCTCTTGGGGAACCGAGGTGCTTCCCTCCACAACCATATACTGGGGGTGATAAACTCATCTTT. Its protein is CALGEPRCFPPQPYTGGDKLIF.

This clone was detected a few times. The chain combines TRDV2 with TRDJ1, with TRDD3 identical over 10 bases. J lost 2 bases, V lost 3 bases, and 14 bases had no gene match. Germline values: CDR1 GEAIGNYY, CDR2 EKD. The CDR3 loop spans 18 amino acids. The CDR3, as DNA: TGTGCCTGTGACCCCCCGTACTGGGGGATCCGAAGAACCGATAAACTCATCTTT. This encodes CACDPPYWGIRRTDKLIF.

This chain connects TRDV1 to TRDJ1, with 13 bases that match TRDD3. Germline lookup yields CDR1 TSWWSYY and CDR2 QGS. There are 23 residues in the CDR3. The J segment lost 2 bases and the V segment lost 7 bases, leaving 28 bases of the junction unmatched. CDR3 in DNA: TGTGCTCTTGTCAACTTCCTACCGAGTGTACTGGGGGATACGCGGAGGACAACCGATAAACTCATCTTT. This translates into CALVNFLPSVLGDTRRTTDKLIF.

This clone showed up just a few times. The chain employs TRDV1 and TRDJ1; 10 positions agree with TRDD3. This CDR3 is built from 17 residues. The germline CDR1 and CDR2 sequences are TSWWSYY and QGS. Trimming took 5 bases from V and 1 from J; bases not matched to a gene: 10. CDR3 sequence: CALGRRWGILPTDKLIF. Written as DNA, the CDR3 is TGTGCTCTTGGGCGGCGCTGGGGGATATTACCCACCGATAAACTCATCTTT.

The chain joins TRDV1 to TRDJ2, with TRDD3 matching over 12 bases. This CDR3 has 21 amino acids. V lost 4 bases, J lost 3 bases, and 18 bases stayed unmatched. Germline CDR1 and CDR2: TSWWSYY and QGS. The CDR3: CALGGSPPSSTGGYLTAQLFF. CDR3 nucleotides: TGTGCTCTTGGGGGATCTCCTCCATCATCTACTGGGGGATACCTGACAGCACAACTCTTCTTT.

The chain employs TRDV1 and TRDJ1, with D possibly matching TRDD3 (6 bases). The germline V gene encodes CDR1 TSWWSYY and CDR2 QGS. This CDR3 is 16 amino acids long. Trimming stripped 0 bases from V and 2 bases from J, with 13 bases between. The DNA for the CDR3 is TGTGCTCTTGGGGAACTATTCTGGGGATTGACCGATAAACTCATCTTT. Translation: CALGELFWGLTDKLIF.

This clone was seen only a few times. The chain couples TRDV1 to TRDJ1, with D tentatively TRDD3 (6 bases). V was pared by 3 bases and J by 4 bases, with 21 bases between. Per germline, CDR1 TSWWSYY and CDR2 QGS. This CDR3 has 17 amino acids. The CDR3 protein is CALGEASIQGGLDKLIF. The DNA of the CDR3 is TGTGCTCTTGGGGAGGCCTCCATTCAAGGGGGACTCGATAAACTCATCTTT.

The gene calls are TRDV1 and TRDJ1; maybe TRDD3 (5 bases). Germline V lookup: CDR1 TSWWSYY, CDR2 QGS. The CDR3 extends over 17 amino acids. V lost 3 bases and J lost 4, with 21 bases in between. As DNA, the CDR3 is TGTGCTCTTGGGGACCCCCCTATGAGTACTGGATACGATAAACTCATCTTT. This encodes CALGDPPMSTGYDKLIF.

As for this clone: The junction departs from germline at one end; a sequencing error may be responsible. This specimen includes other DNA sequences encoding the same CDR3. The J gene is TRDJ1, the V gene TRDV1, with 10 positions matching TRDD3. Germline CDR1 is TSWWSYY and CDR2 is QGS. This CDR3 spans 19 amino acids. In DNA form, the CDR3 reads TGTGCTCTTGGGGAACTAGAGGGCCTCTGGGGGATAATGACCGATAAACTCATCTTC. Its translation: CALGELEGLWGIMTDKLIF.

This chain connects TRDV2 to TRDJ1, with 10 bases that match TRDD3. The length of the CDR3 is 14 residues. Trimming at V came to 3 bases and at J to 5 bases, leaving 5 bases not matched to a gene. The germline V gene has CDR1 GEAIGNYY and CDR2 EKD. In DNA form, the CDR3 reads TGTGCCTGTGACCAGCTGGGGGATAAGGATAAACTCATCTTT. Encoded protein: CACDQLGDKDKLIF.

The rearrangement links TRDV1 to TRDJ1; TRDD3 agrees at 12 bases. The V segment lost 3 bases and the J segment 6 bases; nucleotides outside the gene matches: 23. Germline V CDR1 and CDR2: TSWWSYY, QGS. CDR3 length: 21 amino acids. The DNA for the CDR3 is TGTGCTCTTGGGGATTTTTCCTTCCTAAAGTACTGGGGGATACTCCCCTATAAACTCATCTTT. As protein: CALGDFSFLKYWGILPYKLIF.

A few counts support this clone. This chain links TRDV1 with TRDJ1; D is undetermined. The CDR3 spans 15 residues. Germline V gives CDR1 TSWWSYY, CDR2 QGS. V was shortened by 4 bases and J by 3 bases, with 15 bases between the two germline ends. The CDR3 coding sequence is TGTGCTCTTGGGGCCTCTCCCCGATTAGCCGATAAACTCATCTTT. This encodes CALGASPRLADKLIF.

This clone was detected a few times. V and J are TRDV1 and TRDJ1, with D tentatively TRDD3 (5 bases). Germline V gives CDR1 TSWWSYY, CDR2 QGS. The CDR3 is 14 residues long. V lost 5 bases to trimming and J lost 3 bases, with 13 bases between them. The CDR3 reads CALGFRRDSDKLIF. The CDR3, as DNA: TGTGCTCTTGGGTTCCGGAGGGATTCCGATAAACTCATCTTT.

This rearrangement joins TRDV1 to TRDJ1; 9 bases agree with TRDD3. With V trimmed by 4 bases and J by 1 base, 19 bases remained unmatched. From germline, CDR1 is TSWWSYY and CDR2 QGS. There are 20 residues in the CDR3. DNA for the CDR3: TGTGCTCTTGGGGGCCTCCTTCCTCAGTACTGGGGGAGCCGCACCGATAAACTCATCTTT. It yields the protein CALGGLLPQYWGSRTDKLIF.

The chain recombines TRDV1 with TRDJ1; D is undetermined. Germline V gives CDR1 TSWWSYY, CDR2 QGS. The CDR3 extends over 15 amino acids. With 0 bases removed from V and 3 bases from J, the gap between germline ends came to 11 bases. CDR3 sequence (DNA): TGTGCTCTTGGGGAACTGGCCCCCGATGCCGATAAACTCATCTTT. Amino acid sequence: CALGELAPDADKLIF.

The genes are TRDV1 and TRDJ1; D is unresolved. Trimming took off 0 bases at V and 0 bases at J, with 23 bases between the two ends. CDR1 is TSWWSYY, CDR2 QGS, per germline. The CDR3 has 20 amino acids. Here the CDR3 reads CALGELGPTRYRRDTDKLIF. The CDR3 DNA reads as TGTGCTCTTGGGGAACTAGGACCGACCCGGTACAGGAGGGACACCGATAAACTCATCTTT.

This clone has more than one count but fewer than ten. The chain employs TRDV1 and TRDJ1; D gene uncertain. The V end was cut by 0 bases, the J end by 3 bases, with 11 bases between. CDR3 size: 15 residues. Per germline, CDR1 TSWWSYY and CDR2 QGS. DNA of the CDR3: TGTGCTCTTGGGGAACTATACTTCAGTCCCGATAAACTCATCTTT. Amino acid sequence: CALGELYFSPDKLIF.

The chain is built from TRAV29/DV5 and TRDJ1; 7 bases agree with TRDD2. J was trimmed by 3 bases and V by 1 base; bases with no gene match: 12. The CDR3 spans 16 residues. Germline-derived CDR1 and CDR2 are NSMFDY and ISSIKDK. The CDR3 here is CAASSVPTEYSDKLIF. The CDR3 region has the DNA TGTGCAGCAAGCTCTGTTCCTACAGAATACTCCGATAAACTCATCTTT.

This clone has more than one count but fewer than ten. The chain recombines TRDV1 with TRDJ1, with TRDD2 as a possible D gene (9 bases). Germline assignment: CDR1 TSWWSYY and CDR2 QGS. Deletions cut 4 bases from V and 0 bases from J, with 30 bases between. CDR3 size: 21 residues. The CDR3 DNA follows: TGTGCTCTTGGGGCCCAGGCCTTCCTACTGTACTGGGGGGGATACACCGATAAACTCATCTTT. Encoded protein: CALGAQAFLLYWGGYTDKLIF.

The rearrangement uses TRDV1 and TRDJ1, with D perhaps matching TRDD2 (5 bases). The CDR3 has 24 residues. V gave up 0 bases and J gave up 1 base, with 36 bases separating them. Germline V gene sequence: CDR1 TSWWSYY, CDR2 QGS. The CDR3 DNA is TGTGCTCTTGGGGAACTAATCCCCTCTTCCCCGTCTGGTACCGATCCCACCCTCACCGATAAACTCATCTTT. It encodes CALGELIPSSPSGTDPTLTDKLIF.